What follows are 10 T cell receptor beta chains derived from one specimen sequenced in a study of T cells after posttransplantation cyclophosphamide. A marrow graft followed busulfan-fludarabine conditioning, with cyclophosphamide on days +3 and +4. Libraries were prepared by immunoSEQ multiplex PCR; TCRdb keeps only in-frame clonotypes and omits some of them. The data contain about 7,000 clones, 92% of them singletons. The sequencing used PBMCs, collected around 1,500 days after allogeneic stem cell transplant with posttransplant cyclophosphamide. Source of these receptors: a female patient aged 50-65 years who received an allogeneic stem cell transplant from a related donor, was CMV-positive, and had no GVHD. A subset of T cells may come from the graft donor.

The rearrangement uses TRBV6-4 and TRBJ2-2; tentatively, D is TRBD1 (6 bases). The CDR3 runs 16 residues. With 0 bases removed from V and 5 bases from J, the gap between germline ends came to 13 bases. Germline loops: CDR1 MRHNA, CDR2 SNTAGT. The CDR3 region has the DNA TGTGCCAGCAGTGACTCCCGGACAGACTTTACCGGGGAGCTGTTTTTT. Protein: CASSDSRTDFTGELFF.

The chain carries TRBV2 and TRBJ1-1; D not certain. The germline CDR1 and CDR2 sequences are SNHLY and FYNNEI. Deletions cut 7 bases from V and 4 bases from J, with 16 bases between. This CDR3 spans 14 amino acids. The CDR3 DNA follows: TGTGCCAGCACCAATGAGGGTCTTGTCACTGAAGCTTTCTTT. Its protein product is CASTNEGLVTEAFF. Supplemented by reference TRBV2 and TRBJ1-1, the full variable domain reads EPEVTQTPSHQVTQMGQEVILRCVPISNHLYFYWYRQILGQKVEFLVSFYNNEISEKSEIFDDQFSVERPDGSNFTLKIRSTKLEDSAMYFCASTNEGLVTEAFFGQGTRLTVV.

This chain links TRBV7-6 with TRBJ2-6, with D possibly TRBD1 on 6 matching bases. Trimming left V 3 bases short and J 0 bases short, with 12 bases between. There are 17 residues in the CDR3. Germline CDR1 and CDR2: SGHVS and FNYEAQ. CDR3 sequence: CASSFTGPSSGANVLTF. The CDR3, as DNA: TGTGCCAGCAGCTTCACAGGGCCTAGCTCTGGGGCCAACGTCCTGACTTTC. Using reference TRBV7-6 and TRBJ2-6 for the parts outside the CDR3, the full variable domain is GAGVSQSPRYKVTKRGQDVALRCDPISGHVSLYWYRQALGQGPEFLTYFNYEAQQDKSGLPNDRFSAERPEGSISTLTIQRTEQRDSAMYRCASSFTGPSSGANVLTFGAGSRLTVL.

The rearrangement uses TRBV4-3 and TRBJ2-7; 9 nucleotides align to TRBD2. After removal of 4 bases from V and 3 bases from J, the junction contained 7 bases not matched to a gene. Per the germline V gene, CDR1 is LGHNA and CDR2 is YSLEER. The CDR3 contains 15 residues. CDR3 sequence: CASSPRLAASYEQYF. CDR3 nucleotide sequence: TGCGCCAGCAGCCCTAGACTAGCGGCCAGCTACGAGCAGTACTTC.

The J gene is TRBJ2-3, the V gene TRBV2; 7 nucleotides match TRBD1. CDR3 size: 18 residues. The germline gives CDR1 SNHLY, CDR2 FYNNEI. V trimming: 2 bases; J trimming: 3 bases; junction bases outside the gene matches: 14. CDR3 region: CASSEWDSPTNKTDTQYF. CDR3 DNA sequence: TGTGCCAGCAGTGAATGGGACAGCCCTACCAATAAGACAGATACGCAGTATTTT.

This rearrangement joins TRBV10-3 to TRBJ2-3; 10 nucleotides line up with TRBD2. The CDR3 runs 17 residues. Germline CDR1 and CDR2: ENHRY and SYGVKD. V lost 4 bases, J lost 4 bases, and 11 bases stayed unmatched. This CDR3 reads CAISAMVAGGVADTQYF. CDR3 DNA: TGTGCCATCAGTGCAATGGTAGCGGGAGGAGTGGCAGATACGCAGTATTTT.

This chain uses TRBV29-1 with TRBJ2-3; a possible D gene is TRBD2 (5 bases). Trimming took off 3 bases at V and 0 bases at J, with 13 bases between the two ends. The germline V gene has CDR1 SQVTM and CDR2 ANQGSEA. This CDR3 contains 15 residues. The DNA for the CDR3 is TGCAGCGTTGAGTTCGCTAGCAGTAGCACAGATACGCAGTATTTT. Protein sequence: CSVEFASSSTDTQYF.

Comments on this clone: Germline and junction disagree at one end, which may indicate a read error. The genes are TRBV11-2 and TRBJ1-2, with D unclear. The CDR3 sequence is 15 residues long. Germline assignment: CDR1 SGHAT and CDR2 FQNNGV. The CDR3 nucleotides read TGTACCAGCAGCCCCACGGTAGTTCCGGGCTATGGCTACACCTTC. It is translated as CTSSPTVVPGYGYTF.

The V gene is TRBV19, the J gene TRBJ1-2; 7 bases match TRBD1. J gave up 8 bases and V 5 bases, and 11 bases lay outside the gene matches. Germline V gene lookup returns CDR1 LNHDA and CDR2 SQIVND (reference sequence). The CDR3 extends over 14 amino acids. DNA for the CDR3: TGTGCCAGTAGTCCCGACAGGGTGGGCTACGGCTACACCTTC. Translated: CASSPDRVGYGYTF.

V and J are TRBV10-3 and TRBJ2-3; 14 bases line up with TRBD2. The CDR3 runs 15 residues. The junction had 5 bases not matched to a gene; V was cut back by 7 bases and J by 5 bases. Germline V gene lookup returns CDR1 ENHRY and CDR2 SYGVKD. The CDR3 loop reads CAIKQGLAGEDTQYF. CDR3 in DNA: TGTGCCATCAAACAGGGACTAGCGGGAGAAGATACGCAGTATTTT.